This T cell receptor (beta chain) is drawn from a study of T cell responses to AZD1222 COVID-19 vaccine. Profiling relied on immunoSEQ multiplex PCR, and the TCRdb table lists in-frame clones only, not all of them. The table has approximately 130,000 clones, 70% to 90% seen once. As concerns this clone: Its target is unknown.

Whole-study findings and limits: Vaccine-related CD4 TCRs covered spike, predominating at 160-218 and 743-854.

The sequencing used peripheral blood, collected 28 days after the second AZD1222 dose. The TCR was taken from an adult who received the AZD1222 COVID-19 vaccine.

CDR3 protein: CASSQVWRLHSVDTQYF. DNA for the CDR3: TGTGCCAGCAGCCAAGTTTGGCGGCTCCATAGCGTAGATACGCAGTATTTT. The gene calls are TRBV3-1 (or the pseudogene TRBV3-2) and TRBJ2-3; D perhaps matches TRBD2 (5 bases). The germline CDR1 and CDR2 sequences are LGHDT and YNNKEL (reference sequence). The CDR3 is made up of 17 amino acids. V was cut by 1 base and J by 5 bases, with 19 bases left in between.